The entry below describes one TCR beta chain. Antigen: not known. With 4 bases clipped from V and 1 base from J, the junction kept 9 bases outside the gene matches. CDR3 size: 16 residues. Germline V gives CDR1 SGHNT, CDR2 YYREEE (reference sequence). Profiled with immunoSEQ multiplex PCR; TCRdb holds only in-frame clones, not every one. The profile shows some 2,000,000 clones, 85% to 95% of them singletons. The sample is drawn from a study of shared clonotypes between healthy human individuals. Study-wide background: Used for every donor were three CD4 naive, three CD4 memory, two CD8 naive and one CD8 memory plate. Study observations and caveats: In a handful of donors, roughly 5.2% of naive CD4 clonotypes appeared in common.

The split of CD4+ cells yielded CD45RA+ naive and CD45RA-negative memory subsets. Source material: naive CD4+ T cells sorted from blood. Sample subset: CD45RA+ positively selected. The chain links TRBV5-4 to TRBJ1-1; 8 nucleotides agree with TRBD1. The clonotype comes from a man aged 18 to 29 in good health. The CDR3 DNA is TGTGCCAGCAGCCGGTCCAAAACAGGGGGGAACACTGAAGCTTTCTTT. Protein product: CASSRSKTGGNTEAFF.